The 29 T cell receptor beta chains below were found in one sample sequenced in a study of OX40 agonist ivuxolimab in advanced cancers. Sequencing used immunoSEQ multiplex PCR; TCRdb keeps in-frame clones, though not all of them. The sample has around 70,000 clones, about 85% seen once. Source: CD4+ or CD8+ T cells sorted from blood, taken in a trial of the OX40 agonist ivuxolimab. These receptors were collected from an adult with an advanced solid tumor such as melanoma, head and neck, liver or kidney cancer.

V and J are TRBV19 and TRBJ2-7; 10 nucleotides agree with TRBD1. V was pared by 8 bases and J by 5 bases, with 6 bases of the junction left unmatched. Germline V gene lookup returns CDR1 LNHDA and CDR2 SQIVND (reference sequence). There are 13 residues in the CDR3. The CDR3 spells CASGRDRGDEQYF. The DNA for the CDR3 is TGTGCCAGTGGCCGGGACAGGGGCGACGAGCAGTACTTC.

The chain carries TRBV11-3 and TRBJ2-7, with 7 bases lining up with TRBD1. This CDR3 is 16 amino acids long. CDR1 is SGHNT, CDR2 YENEEA, per germline. With V trimmed by 1 base and J by 0 bases, 6 bases remained unmatched. CDR3 sequence: CASSLAGTDSSYEQYF. The CDR3 DNA reads as TGTGCCAGCAGCTTAGCTGGGACAGACTCCTCCTACGAGCAGTACTTC.

The chain employs TRBV11-3 and TRBJ2-1; D possibly corresponds to TRBD2 (6 bases). This CDR3 comprises 15 residues. Trimming left V 8 bases short and J 1 base short, with 15 bases between. The germline V gene has CDR1 SGHNT and CDR2 YENEEA. The CDR3 DNA reads as TGTGCCAGCGGACCGCGCGGGACTTCCTACAATGAGCAGTTCTTC. Its translation: CASGPRGTSYNEQFF.

The rearrangement links TRBV29-1 to TRBJ2-7, with no clear D. CDR1 and CDR2 from the germline V gene are SQVTM and ANQGSEA. V was clipped by 7 bases and J by 6 bases, with 10 bases between them. CDR3 length: 10 residues. The CDR3 here is CSAGSTEQYF. CDR3 DNA sequence: TGCAGCGCTGGGTCTACCGAGCAGTACTTC.

This rearrangement joins TRBV13 to TRBJ1-3; TRBD1 might be the D (6 bases). The CDR3 is 14 amino acids. CDR1 and CDR2 (germline): PRHDT, FYEKMQ (reference sequence). V lost 3 bases, J lost 6 bases, and 12 bases lay in between. This chain's CDR3 is CASSFLQGTNTIYF. The CDR3 nucleotides read TGTGCCAGCAGCTTTCTACAGGGTACAAACACCATATATTTT.

The chain joins TRBV7-8 to TRBJ2-2, with a weak D call TRBD1 (6 bases). The CDR3 runs to 16 residues. Looked up from germline, CDR1 is SGHVS and CDR2 is FQNEAQ. V lost 2 bases to trimming and J lost 2 bases, with 12 bases between them. The CDR3 DNA reads TGTGCCAGCAGCTTAAGAAACAGGGTCAACACCGGGGAGCTGTTTTTT. This encodes CASSLRNRVNTGELFF.

V and J are TRBV7-2 and TRBJ2-2; D ambiguous. Between the trimmed V and J ends, which lost 5 bases and 5 bases, there was a span of 9 bases. The CDR3 is made up of 13 amino acids. Germline loops: CDR1 SGHTA, CDR2 FQGNSA. The CDR3 sequence: CASSPVGTGELFF. The CDR3 DNA is TGTGCCAGCAGCCCCGTGGGGACCGGGGAGCTGTTTTTT.

This clone was found a few times. The J gene is TRBJ1-1, the V gene TRBV5-1, with D perhaps TRBD1 (5 bases). Germline V CDR1 and CDR2: SGHRS, YFSETQ. This CDR3 is built from 15 residues. The germline V and J ends were trimmed by 1 base and 1 base, with 11 bases remaining between them. As DNA, the CDR3 is TGCGCCAGCAGCTTGATGGGGGTCCCGAACACTGAAGCTTTCTTT. It specifies CASSLMGVPNTEAFF.

This clone was detected only a few times. The V and J genes are TRBV2 and TRBJ1-1; D is unclear. From germline, CDR1 is SNHLY and CDR2 FYNNEI. V lost 7 bases and J lost 1, with 10 bases in between. The CDR3 runs 13 residues. The CDR3 bases are TGTGCCAGCACCATGGACGGGAACACTGAAGCTTTCTTT. Its protein is CASTMDGNTEAFF.

The chain combines TRBV6-4 with TRBJ2-7; D may correspond to TRBD1 or TRBD2 (5 bases each). Germline-derived CDR1 and CDR2 are MRHNA and SNTAGT. CDR3 length equals 14 residues. V was cut by 3 bases and J by 3 bases, with 12 bases left in between. The CDR3 reads CASSDGIGGYEQYF. DNA of the CDR3: TGTGCCAGCAGTGATGGGATTGGGGGCTACGAGCAGTACTTC.

In this sample, this clone turned up a few times. The CDR3 spells CASSVGGGRDGELFF. The CDR3 DNA is TGTGCCAGCAGCGTAGGGGGAGGACGGGACGGGGAGCTGTTTTTT. The chain carries TRBV9 and TRBJ2-2, with D maybe TRBD2 (6 bases). CDR3 length: 15 amino acids. The V gene lost 0 bases and the J gene lost 7 bases, with 13 bases spanning the gap. CDR1 and CDR2 (germline): SGDLS, YYNGEE.

This chain connects TRBV2 to TRBJ2-1, with D perhaps given as TRBD1 or TRBD2 (6 bases each). V was pared by 0 bases and J by 3 bases, with 18 bases between. From germline, CDR1 is SNHLY and CDR2 FYNNEI. The CDR3 runs to 18 residues. CDR3: CASSEALRYGGGYNEQFF. The CDR3 bases are TGTGCCAGCAGTGAAGCGCTTCGGTACGGGGGCGGCTACAATGAGCAGTTCTTC.

The chain is built from TRBV19 and TRBJ2-2, with D tentatively TRBD1 or TRBD2 (5 bases each). V lost 6 bases to trimming and J lost 5 bases, with 16 bases between them. CDR1 LNHDA and CDR2 SQIVND come from the germline V gene (reference sequence). The CDR3 covers 15 residues. In DNA form, the CDR3 reads TGTGCCAGTAGGCATCCGGGACGCCGAACCGGGGAGCTGTTTTTT. Translation gives CASRHPGRRTGELFF.

The genes are TRBV7-6 and TRBJ2-5; no firm D call. CDR1 is SGHVS and CDR2 is FNYEAQ in the germline V gene. This CDR3 has 13 amino acids. Trimming stripped 2 bases from V and 5 bases from J, with 9 bases between. The CDR3 bases are TGTGCCAGCAGCTTATTAGTCGTGGAGACCCAGTACTTC. Translation: CASSLLVVETQYF.

The V and J genes are TRBV2 and TRBJ1-2; the match to TRBD1 covers 7 bases. The CDR3 spans 13 residues. Trimming at V came to 10 bases and at J to 6 bases, leaving 11 bases not matched to a gene. The germline CDR1 and CDR2 sequences are SNHLY and FYNNEI. The chain's CDR3 is CANSRQGVDGYTF. The DNA of the CDR3 is TGTGCCAACAGCCGACAGGGTGTGGATGGCTACACCTTC.

The genes are TRBV6-5 and TRBJ2-7; D unclear. This CDR3 region has 14 residues. Germline CDR1 reads MNHEY; CDR2 reads SVGAGI. V was cut by 0 bases and J by 3 bases, with 9 bases left in between. CDR3 amino acids: CASSYSIQSYEQYF. The CDR3 DNA reads TGTGCCAGCAGTTACTCGATACAAAGCTACGAGCAGTACTTC.

The V gene is TRBV30, the J gene TRBJ1-1; D remains unclear. The CDR3 runs to 10 residues. Trimming shortened V by 3 bases and J by 6 bases, and 5 bases separated the two germline ends. The V gene's germline CDR1 is GTSNPN and CDR2 SVGIG (reference sequence). CDR3 protein: CAWSPAEAFF. The CDR3 region has the DNA TGTGCCTGGAGCCCCGCTGAAGCTTTCTTT.

This clone was counted a single time. The chain employs TRBV4-2 and TRBJ2-2; 13 bases match TRBD2. Losses at the gene ends were 0 bases for V and 5 bases for J; bases not matched to a gene: 6. CDR3 length: 18 residues. In germline, CDR1 is LGHNA, CDR2 YNFKEQ. The CDR3 bases are TGTGCCAGCAGCCAAGATTCACTAGCGGGAGGGAGGACCGGGGAGCTGTTTTTT. This sequence encodes CASSQDSLAGGRTGELFF.

The chain uses TRBV5-3 and TRBJ2-7; 10 nucleotides agree with TRBD1. TRBV5-3 counts as an open reading frame of uncertain function. This CDR3 is built from 14 residues. The V and J ends lost 4 bases and 5 bases, in that order; junction bases with no gene match: 6. This CDR3 reads CARSPGTGDHEQYF. The CDR3 bases are TGTGCCAGAAGCCCAGGGACAGGGGACCACGAGCAGTACTTC.

V and J are TRBV6-1 and TRBJ1-6; maybe TRBD1 (6 bases). The CDR3 spans 13 residues. Germline CDR1 MNHNS, CDR2 SASEGT. The V gene lost 8 bases and the J gene lost 6 bases, with 11 bases spanning the gap. CDR3 nucleotide sequence: TGTGCCAGCTGGACAGAGGTTAATTCACCCCTCCACTTT. It translates to CASWTEVNSPLHF.

The CDR3 DNA reads TGTGCCACCAGCAGACCACCCCGAGGGGACAAATTCTACGAGCAGTACTTC. As protein: CATSRPPRGDKFYEQYF. The chain couples TRBV15 to TRBJ2-5, with TRBD1 as a possible D gene (6 bases). Matching the DNA end better, TRBJ2-7 makes the J call doubtful. This CDR3 spans 17 amino acids. CDR1 is LNHNV and CDR2 is YYDKDF in the germline V gene (reference sequence).

This chain connects TRBV11-2 to TRBJ2-4; a weak D match, TRBD2 (6 bases). There are 13 residues in the CDR3. The germline CDR1 and CDR2 sequences are SGHAT and FQNNGV. Between the trimmed V and J ends, which lost 8 bases and 3 bases, there was a span of 11 bases. The CDR3 nucleotides are TGTGCCAGCGCGGGACTGGGCAAAAACATTCAGTACTTC. Amino acid sequence: CASAGLGKNIQYF.

This rearrangement joins TRBV6-5 to TRBJ1-6; D might be TRBD1 (6 bases). Trimming removed 7 bases from V and 9 bases from J, with 13 bases in between. This CDR3 contains 13 residues. The germline V gene encodes CDR1 MNHEY and CDR2 SVGAGI. The CDR3 coding sequence is TGTGCCAGCACACAGGGAATTGCTTCACCCCTCCACTTT. This encodes CASTQGIASPLHF.

The rearrangement links TRBV6-6 to TRBJ2-6, with D unclear. Between the trimmed V and J ends, which lost 8 bases and 0 bases, there was a span of 11 bases. The CDR3 has 15 amino acids. In germline, CDR1 is MNHNY, CDR2 SVGAGI (reference sequence). CDR3 nucleotides: TGTGCCAGCGGGCAGATTTACTCTGGGGCCAACGTCCTGACTTTC. It encodes CASGQIYSGANVLTF.

This rearrangement joins TRBV30 to TRBJ1-1, with TRBD1 as a possible D gene (5 bases). Germline loops: CDR1 GTSNPN, CDR2 SVGIG (reference sequence). Trimming cost V 8 bases and J 0 bases, with 10 bases left between them. This CDR3 has 12 residues. In DNA, the CDR3 is TGTGCCGGGACCCTAATGAACACTGAAGCTTTCTTT. Residues: CAGTLMNTEAFF. Full variable domain (rest looked up from reference TRBV30 and TRBJ1-1): SQTIHQWPATLVQPVGSPLSLECTVEGTSNPNLYWYRQAAGRGLQLLFYSVGIGQISSEVPQNLSASRPQDRQFILSSKKLLLSDSGFYLCAGTLMNTEAFFGQGTRLTVV.

This clone was observed a single time. The J gene is TRBJ2-2, the V gene TRBV6-5; D is perhaps TRBD2 (5 bases). The germline gives CDR1 MNHEY, CDR2 SVGAGI. The CDR3 sequence is 15 residues long. V was pared by 1 base and J by 5 bases, with 11 bases between. CDR3 amino acids: CASSYWRVETGELFF. CDR3 DNA sequence: TGTGCCAGCAGTTACTGGCGGGTAGAGACCGGGGAGCTGTTTTTT.

This chain joins TRBV7-9 and TRBJ1-5; 8 bases map to TRBD1. Unmatched junction bases numbered 5, after V lost 3 bases and J lost 7 bases. Germline CDR1 and CDR2: SEHNR and FQNEAQ (reference sequence). The CDR3 covers 14 residues. The CDR3 DNA reads as TGTGCCAGCAGCTTTGACAGGGGCGGACAGCCCCAGCATTTT. This codes for CASSFDRGGQPQHF.

This clone has only one observation. J is TRBJ1-2 and V is TRBV6-5; possibly TRBD1 for D (5 bases). The CDR3 loop spans 14 amino acids. V was cut by 2 bases and J by 5 bases, with 12 bases left in between. Germline assignment: CDR1 MNHEY and CDR2 SVGAGI. The CDR3 nucleotides are TGTGCCAGCAGTTACGCCAGGGAAGGATATGGCTACACCTTC. It specifies CASSYAREGYGYTF.

The J gene is TRBJ2-2, the V gene TRBV5-8, with a weak D call TRBD1 (5 bases). From germline, CDR1 is SGHTS and CDR2 YDEGEE. V lost 4 bases, J lost 0 bases, and 10 bases lay in between. The CDR3 totals 15 residues. The CDR3 loop is CASSGDSPNTGELFF. CDR3 DNA: TGTGCCAGCAGCGGCGACAGTCCGAACACCGGGGAGCTGTTTTTT.